The sequence of this T cell receptor (beta chain) was determined in a study of identical twins. Germline V lookup: CDR1 ENHRY, CDR2 SYGVKD. The CDR3 has 15 residues. Deletions cut 2 bases from V and 4 bases from J, with 15 bases between. TCRdb itself ran the 5' RACE reads through MiXCR, one entry per CDR3 protein. The table shows 550,000 to 700,000 distinct CDR3 sequences, with 21% occurring only once. The data also belong to a second study, concerning T cells expressing NK-cell markers. This second report adds: Sorted CD3+CD56+NKG2C+, CD3+CD56+NKG2C- and CD3+CD56-NKG2C+ T cells supplied TCR beta repertoires.

The TCR was taken from a woman aged 18-29 years in good health. The sequenced material came from PBMCs. The V gene is TRBV10-3, the J gene TRBJ2-7, with a tentative D call TRBD2 (6 bases). CDR3 bases: TGTGCCATCAGTGAGCCGAAAGGAGGGAGGTACGAGCAGTACTTC. Amino acids: CAISEPKGGRYEQYF.